These 23 T cell receptor beta chains originate from one sample sequenced in a study of T cell responses to AZD1222 COVID-19 vaccine. Assay: immunoSEQ multiplex PCR; the TCRdb copy retains only in-frame clones and omits some. The sample carries more than 150,000 clones, 80% to 95% recorded once. Here the sequenced sample was peripheral blood, taken 28 days after the second AZD1222 dose. These TCRs come from an adult who received the AZD1222 COVID-19 vaccine.

The chain uses TRBV19 and TRBJ1-4; D unclear. Trimming pared 7 bases from V and 2 bases from J, leaving 11 bases between. The CDR3 has 14 amino acids. Per the germline V gene, CDR1 is LNHDA and CDR2 is SQIVND (reference sequence). The chain's CDR3 is CASTGVATNEKLFF. DNA of the CDR3: TGTGCCAGTACCGGAGTGGCGACTAATGAAAAACTGTTTTTT. Drawing the rest from reference TRBV19 and TRBJ1-4, the complete variable domain is DGGITQSPKYLFRKEGQNVTLSCEQNLNHDAMYWYRQDPGQGLRLIYYSQIVNDFQKGDIAEGYSVSREKKESFPLTVTSAQKNPTAFYLCASTGVATNEKLFFGSGTQLSVL.

The V call is TRBV10-3, the J call TRBJ1-2, with D tentatively TRBD1 (6 bases). The CDR3 has 13 residues. The V gene lost 1 base and the J gene lost 5 bases, with 8 bases spanning the gap. The germline V gene has CDR1 ENHRY and CDR2 SYGVKD. The CDR3 loop is CAISEFTGYGYTF. The CDR3 bases are TGTGCCATCAGTGAGTTCACAGGGTATGGCTACACCTTC.

The CDR3 region is CASSVLLGTEAFF. CDR3 DNA sequence: TGTGCCAGCAGCGTACTCCTGGGAACTGAAGCTTTCTTT. The V call is TRBV9, the J call TRBJ1-1, with D unclear. The CDR3 totals 13 residues. Trimming shortened V by 1 base and J by 5 bases, and 9 bases separated the two germline ends. CDR1 is SGDLS and CDR2 is YYNGEE in the germline V gene.

This rearrangement joins TRBV15 to TRBJ2-7, with D hard to call. From germline, CDR1 is LNHNV and CDR2 YYDKDF (reference sequence). CDR3 length: 12 residues. V dropped 6 bases and J dropped 2 bases, with 8 bases sitting between them. The CDR3 nucleotides are TGTGCCACCAGTGATGTAACCTACGAGCAGTACTTC. It yields the protein CATSDVTYEQYF.

This chain uses TRBV15 with TRBJ2-7; the D gene could be TRBD1 or TRBD2 (5 bases each). V was shortened by 0 bases and J by 3 bases, with 12 bases between the two germline ends. The CDR3 is 15 residues long. Germline CDR1 reads LNHNV; CDR2 reads YYDKDF (reference sequence). In DNA form, the CDR3 reads TGTGCCACCAGCAGAGATAGGCAGGGACGCTACGAGCAGTACTTC. This translates into CATSRDRQGRYEQYF. The whole variable domain, filled in from reference TRBV15 and TRBJ2-7, reads DAMVIQNPRYQVTQFGKPVTLSCSQTLNHNVMYWYQQKSSQAPKLLFHYYDKDFNNEADTPDNFQSRRPNTSFCFLDIRSPGLGDTAMYLCATSRDRQGRYEQYFGPGTRLTVT.

V usage is TRBV10-2 and J usage is TRBJ2-6; 8 nucleotides line up with TRBD2. Germline loops: CDR1 WSHSY, CDR2 SAAADI. The junction had 8 bases not matched to a gene; V was cut back by 6 bases and J by 4 bases. The CDR3 consists of 16 residues. The CDR3 reads CASRAGLEAGANVLTF. The CDR3 DNA reads as TGCGCCAGCAGGGCGGGACTAGAGGCCGGGGCCAACGTCCTGACTTTC.

The genes are TRBV14 and TRBJ1-3, with D possibly being TRBD1 (5 bases). The CDR3 runs to 16 residues. V lost 2 bases, J lost 0 bases, and 11 bases lay in between. Germline V gives CDR1 SGHDN, CDR2 FVKESK. CDR3 nucleotide sequence: TGTGCCAGCAGCCAACCCGGGACGTTCTCTGGAAACACCATATATTTT. This gives the protein CASSQPGTFSGNTIYF. The variable domain in full, with the rest retrieved from reference TRBV14 and TRBJ1-3, is EAGVTQFPSHSVIEKGQTVTLRCDPISGHDNLYWYRRVMGKEIKFLLHFVKESKQDESGMPNNRFLAERTGGTYSTLKVQPAELEDSGVYFCASSQPGTFSGNTIYFGEGSWLTVV.

This chain joins TRBV7-2 and TRBJ1-2, with D possibly matching TRBD1 (6 bases). V shed 5 bases and J shed 4 bases, with 14 bases lying between them. Germline V gives CDR1 SGHTA, CDR2 FQGNSA. CDR3 length: 14 amino acids. In DNA form, the CDR3 reads TGTGCCAGCAGCCCCGAAATAGGGGGCTATGGCTACACCTTC. Protein: CASSPEIGGYGYTF.

The chain has TRBV6-5 and TRBJ2-1; 8 bases map to TRBD1. With V trimmed by 4 bases and J by 12 bases, 17 bases remained unmatched. CDR3 length equals 16 residues. Per germline, CDR1 MNHEY and CDR2 SVGAGI. CDR3 DNA sequence: TGTGCCAGCAGTTTGTCGGGACAGGCCCTTCACCGAGGGCAGTTCTTC. It is translated as CASSLSGQALHRGQFF.

This chain connects TRBV6-6 to TRBJ1-6, with TRBD1 identical over 7 bases. The germline V gene encodes CDR1 MNHNY and CDR2 SVGAGI (reference sequence). This CDR3 region has 15 residues. The J segment lost 3 bases and the V segment lost 7 bases, leaving 6 bases of the junction unmatched. This CDR3 is CASNPTGNYNSPLHF. As DNA, the CDR3 is TGTGCCAGCAACCCGACAGGGAACTATAATTCACCCCTCCACTTT.

V gene TRBV5-4 combines with J gene TRBJ2-7, with D possibly TRBD2 on 5 matching bases. The CDR3 consists of 15 residues. CDR1 and CDR2 (germline): SGHNT, YYREEE (reference sequence). Trimming took off 1 base at V and 7 bases at J, with 18 bases between the two ends. CDR3 amino acids: CASSLSREMVGEQYF. The CDR3 DNA reads as TGTGCCAGCAGCTTGAGTCGGGAAATGGTGGGGGAGCAGTACTTC.

This chain uses TRBV4-1 with TRBJ2-7; 10 bases are shared with TRBD2. J lost 3 bases, V lost 4 bases, and 9 bases had no gene match. The CDR3 sequence is 16 residues long. Germline V gene data show CDR1 as MGHRA and CDR2 as YSYEKL. CDR3 sequence reads: CASSPSTSGTIYEQYF. The CDR3 nucleotides read TGCGCCAGCAGCCCTTCCACTAGCGGGACGATCTACGAGCAGTACTTC.

This sequence joins TRBV6-2 or TRBV6-3 and TRBJ1-4; no definite D call. Germline CDR1 reads MNHEY; CDR2 reads SVGEGT. CDR3 length equals 14 residues. Trimming took off 7 bases at V and 3 bases at J, with 12 bases between the two ends. CDR3: CASNPSGANEKLFF. CDR3 nucleotides: TGTGCCAGCAACCCCTCGGGAGCTAATGAAAAACTGTTTTTT.

This rearrangement joins TRBV4-2 to TRBJ1-2; D call uncertain. Germline assignment: CDR1 LGHNA and CDR2 YNFKEQ. V was cut by 0 bases and J by 7 bases, with 12 bases left in between. This CDR3 is built from 14 residues. The CDR3 spells CASSQEIPTGGYTF. The DNA of the CDR3 is TGTGCCAGCAGCCAAGAAATCCCGACCGGTGGCTACACCTTC.

The table lists this clone with a count of one. The CDR3 nucleotides are TGCGCCAGCAGCTTGGGGACTAGCGGGAGCATCGATACGCAGTATTTT. Protein product: CASSLGTSGSIDTQYF. The genes are TRBV5-1 and TRBJ2-3, with 13 nucleotides matching TRBD2. CDR1 and CDR2 (germline): SGHRS, YFSETQ. After removal of 0 bases from V and 6 bases from J, the junction contained 4 bases not matched to a gene. This CDR3 contains 16 residues.

This chain uses TRBV29-1 with TRBJ2-1, with 11 bases identical to TRBD2. With V trimmed by 3 bases and J by 10 bases, 5 bases remained unmatched. This CDR3 comprises 13 residues. Germline V gene sequence: CDR1 SQVTM, CDR2 ANQGSEA. The CDR3 coding sequence is TGCAGCGTTGATGCGACTAGCGGGGCAGAGCAGTTCTTC. Protein product: CSVDATSGAEQFF.

The chain links TRBV2 to TRBJ2-7, with 8 bases that match TRBD2. Germline trimming cut 3 bases from V and 2 bases from J; bases unmatched to any gene: 9. Germline V gives CDR1 SNHLY, CDR2 FYNNEI. The CDR3 runs 16 residues. The CDR3 DNA reads TGTGCCAGCAGTGACCCCTCTAGCGGGCACACCTACGAGCAGTACTTC. Its protein product is CASSDPSSGHTYEQYF.

The CDR3 spells CASSPGTRDTEAFF. CDR3 nucleotide sequence: TGTGCCAGCTCACCAGGGACCCGGGACACTGAAGCTTTCTTT. V is TRBV18 and J is TRBJ1-1, with TRBD1 as a possible D gene (5 bases). V shed 2 bases and J shed 3 bases, with 10 bases lying between them. This CDR3 is 14 amino acids long. Looked up from germline, CDR1 is KGHSH and CDR2 is LQKENI. The entire variable domain, with the rest obtained from reference TRBV18 and TRBJ1-1, is as follows: NAGVMQNPRHLVRRRGQEARLRCSPMKGHSHVYWYRQLPEEGLKFMVYLQKENIIDESGMPKERFSAEFPKEGPSILRIQQVVRGDSAAYFCASSPGTRDTEAFFGQGTRLTVV.

The rearrangement joins TRBV2 to TRBJ2-7; 8 nucleotides align to TRBD1. The trim removed 7 bases at V and 2 bases at J, leaving 10 bases unmatched. The length of the CDR3 is 15 residues. Per germline, CDR1 SNHLY and CDR2 FYNNEI. DNA for the CDR3: TGTGCCAGCACCCAAGCACAGGGGGGAACCTACGAGCAGTACTTC. It specifies CASTQAQGGTYEQYF.

The gene calls are TRBV5-4 and TRBJ2-1, with 14 positions matching TRBD2. V lost 4 bases, J lost 4 bases, and 7 bases stayed unmatched. This CDR3 has 17 residues. Looked up from germline, CDR1 is SGHNT and CDR2 is YYREEE (reference sequence). Here the CDR3 reads CASSTGLAGGVYNEQFF. DNA of the CDR3: TGTGCCAGCAGCACCGGACTAGCGGGAGGAGTATACAATGAGCAGTTCTTC.

The V and J genes are TRBV11-3 and TRBJ2-1; 8 bases agree with TRBD2. V lost 4 bases, J lost 2 bases, and 7 bases stayed unmatched. Germline V lookup: CDR1 SGHNT, CDR2 YENEEA. This CDR3 has 16 amino acids. CDR3 DNA: TGTGCCAGCAGCTCCGGAGACGGGAGGGCCTACAATGAGCAGTTCTTC. Protein sequence: CASSSGDGRAYNEQFF.

The CDR3 is CASSVEGTGEQYF. The DNA of the CDR3 is TGTGCCAGCAGCGTAGAAGGGACAGGTGAGCAGTACTTC. The chain links TRBV9 to TRBJ2-7, with TRBD1 identical over 8 bases. CDR1 is SGDLS, CDR2 YYNGEE, per germline. The ends lost 0 bases at V and 7 bases at J; junction bases unmatched: 3. This CDR3 has 13 amino acids.

The chain joins TRBV2 to TRBJ1-5; 11 bases fit TRBD1. CDR3 length: 14 residues. Germline CDR1 is SNHLY and CDR2 is FYNNEI. The ends lost 5 bases at V and 6 bases at J; junction bases unmatched: 3. The CDR3 loop is CASSRTGGSQPQHF. CDR3 in DNA: TGTGCCAGCAGTCGGACAGGGGGCAGTCAGCCCCAGCATTTT.